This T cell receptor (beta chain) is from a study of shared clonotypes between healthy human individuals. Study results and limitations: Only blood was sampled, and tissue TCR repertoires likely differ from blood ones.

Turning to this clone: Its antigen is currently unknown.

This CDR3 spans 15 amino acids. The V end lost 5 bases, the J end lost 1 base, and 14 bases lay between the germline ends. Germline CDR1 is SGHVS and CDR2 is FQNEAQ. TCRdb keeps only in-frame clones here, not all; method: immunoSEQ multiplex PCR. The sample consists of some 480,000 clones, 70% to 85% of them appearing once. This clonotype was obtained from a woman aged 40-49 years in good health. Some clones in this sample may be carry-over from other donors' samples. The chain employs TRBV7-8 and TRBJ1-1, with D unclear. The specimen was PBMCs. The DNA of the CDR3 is TGTGCCAGCAGCCGATCGATTCGAGGGAACACTGAAGCTTTCTTT. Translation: CASSRSIRGNTEAFF.